This record looks at one T cell receptor (beta chain) sequence and its context. Its specificity is not known. Measured with immunoSEQ multiplex PCR; TCRdb has only the in-frame clones, and not every one. In the table there are about 35,000 clones, 65% to 85% of which are singletons. This entry belongs to a study of PD-1 blockade in mismatch repair-deficient tumors. Overall study: Patients had 12 mismatch repair-deficient cancer types, all previously treated and progressing. Points from the study as a whole: After pembrolizumab, tumor-resident clones rose rapidly, then generally contracted before radiologic responses.

Germline loops: CDR1 ENHRY, CDR2 SYGVKD. V was clipped by 4 bases and J by 6 bases, with 18 bases between them. The CDR3 loop spans 16 amino acids. Every patient had mismatch repair deficiency by PCR or immunohistochemistry. Three pembrolizumab responders had their TCRs sequenced. V and J are TRBV10-3 and TRBJ1-4; D may be TRBD1 (5 bases). The receptor's source is an adult with mismatch repair-deficient cancer. Source: PBMCs, taken 6 to 7 weeks after starting pembrolizumab. CDR3 loop: CAISGGVGGLDEKLFF. In DNA, the CDR3 is TGTGCCATCAGTGGGGGGGTCGGGGGTCTGGATGAAAAACTGTTTTTT.